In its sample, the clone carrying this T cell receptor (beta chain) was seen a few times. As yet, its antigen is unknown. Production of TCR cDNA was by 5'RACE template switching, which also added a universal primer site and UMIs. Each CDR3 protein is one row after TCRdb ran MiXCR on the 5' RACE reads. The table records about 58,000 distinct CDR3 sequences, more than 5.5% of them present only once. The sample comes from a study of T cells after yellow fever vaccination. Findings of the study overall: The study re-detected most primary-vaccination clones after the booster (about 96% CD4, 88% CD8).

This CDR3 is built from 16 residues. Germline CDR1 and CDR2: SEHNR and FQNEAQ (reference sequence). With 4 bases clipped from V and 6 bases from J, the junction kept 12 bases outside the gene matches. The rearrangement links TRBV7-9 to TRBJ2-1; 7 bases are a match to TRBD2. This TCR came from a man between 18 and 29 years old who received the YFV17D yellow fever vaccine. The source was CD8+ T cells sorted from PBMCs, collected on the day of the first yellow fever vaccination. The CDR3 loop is CASSSQTGGKGNEQFF. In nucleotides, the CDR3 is TGTGCCAGCAGCTCCCAGACCGGGGGGAAGGGCAATGAGCAGTTCTTC.